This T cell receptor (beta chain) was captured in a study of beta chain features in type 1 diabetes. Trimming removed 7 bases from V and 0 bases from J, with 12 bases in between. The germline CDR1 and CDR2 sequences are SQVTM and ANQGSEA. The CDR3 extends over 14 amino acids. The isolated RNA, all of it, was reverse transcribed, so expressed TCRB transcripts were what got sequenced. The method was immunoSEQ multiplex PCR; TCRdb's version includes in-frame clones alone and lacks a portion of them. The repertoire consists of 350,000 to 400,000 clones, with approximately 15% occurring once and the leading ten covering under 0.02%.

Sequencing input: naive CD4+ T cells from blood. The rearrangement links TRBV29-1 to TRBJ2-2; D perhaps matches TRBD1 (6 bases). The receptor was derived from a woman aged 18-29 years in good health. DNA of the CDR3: TGCAGCGCAGCCGGGACACCGAACACCGGGGAGCTGTTTTTT. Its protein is CSAAGTPNTGELFF.